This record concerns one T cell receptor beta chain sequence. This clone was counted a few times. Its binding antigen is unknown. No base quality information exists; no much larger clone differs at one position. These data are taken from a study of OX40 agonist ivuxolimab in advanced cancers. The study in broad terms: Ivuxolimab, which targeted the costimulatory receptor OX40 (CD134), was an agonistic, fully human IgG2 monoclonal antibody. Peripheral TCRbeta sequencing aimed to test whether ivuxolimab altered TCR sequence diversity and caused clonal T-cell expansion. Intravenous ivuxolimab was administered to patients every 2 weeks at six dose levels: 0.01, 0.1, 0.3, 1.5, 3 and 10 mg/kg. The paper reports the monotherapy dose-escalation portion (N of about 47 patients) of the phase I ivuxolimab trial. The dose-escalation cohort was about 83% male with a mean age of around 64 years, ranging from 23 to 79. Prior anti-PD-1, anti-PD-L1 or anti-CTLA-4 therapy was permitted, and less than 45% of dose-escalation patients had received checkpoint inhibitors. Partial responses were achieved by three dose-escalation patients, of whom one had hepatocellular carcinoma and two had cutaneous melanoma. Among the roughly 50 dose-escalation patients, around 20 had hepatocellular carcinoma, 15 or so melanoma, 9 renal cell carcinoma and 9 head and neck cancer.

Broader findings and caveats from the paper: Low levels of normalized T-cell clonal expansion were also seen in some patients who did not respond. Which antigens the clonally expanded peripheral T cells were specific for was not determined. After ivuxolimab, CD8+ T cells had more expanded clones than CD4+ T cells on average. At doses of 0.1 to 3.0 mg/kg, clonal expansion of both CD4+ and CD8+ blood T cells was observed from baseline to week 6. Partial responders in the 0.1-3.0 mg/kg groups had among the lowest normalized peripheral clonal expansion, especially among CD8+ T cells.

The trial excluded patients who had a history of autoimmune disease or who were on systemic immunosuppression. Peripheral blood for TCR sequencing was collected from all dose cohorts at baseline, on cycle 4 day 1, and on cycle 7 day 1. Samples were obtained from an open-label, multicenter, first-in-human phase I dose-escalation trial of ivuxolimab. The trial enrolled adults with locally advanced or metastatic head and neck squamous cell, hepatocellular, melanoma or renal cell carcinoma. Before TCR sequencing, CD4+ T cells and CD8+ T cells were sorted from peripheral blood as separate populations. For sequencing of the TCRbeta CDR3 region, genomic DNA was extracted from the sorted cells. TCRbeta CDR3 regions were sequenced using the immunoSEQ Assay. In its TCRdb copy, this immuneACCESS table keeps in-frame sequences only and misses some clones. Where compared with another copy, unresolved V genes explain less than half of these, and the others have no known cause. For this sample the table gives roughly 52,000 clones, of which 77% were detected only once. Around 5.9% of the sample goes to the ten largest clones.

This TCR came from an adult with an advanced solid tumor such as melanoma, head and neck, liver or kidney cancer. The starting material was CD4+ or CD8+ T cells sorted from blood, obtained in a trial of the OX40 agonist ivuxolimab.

DNA sequence: TGTGCCAGCAGCGTCGACCCGCCACTAGCGGGAGGCACAGATACGCAGTATTTT. Its protein product is CASSVDPPLAGGTDTQYF. The chain couples TRBV9 to TRBJ2-3, with TRBD2 matching 11 junction bases. The germline V end is reduced by 2 bases and the J end by 1 base; junction bases left unmatched: 9. Based on the germline V gene, the CDR1 and CDR2 sequences are SGDLS and YYNGEE. From cysteine to phenylalanine, the CDR3 is 18 amino acids long. Only CDR3 DNA remains: 54 bases, in frame from the first base.